The following is a T cell receptor beta chain sequence with its context. This specimen comes from a study of blood T cell repertoires in COVID-19. Study context: Some COVID-19 samples were acute and others convalescent; all came from the United States, Italy and Spain. The analysed material was cDNA or gDNA that came from T cells, B-cell-depleted T cells, or PBMCs.

In the authors' workflow: Amplification with reference gene primers provided the estimates of nucleated cell counts. Data came from immunoSEQ multiplex PCR; TCRdb stores just in-frame clones and leaves some out. V, J and clone size are those of that table, while D and trimming were read from the DNA. The sample records 100,000 to 120,000 clones, 90% being singletons. With 8 bases removed from V and 0 bases from J, the gap between germline ends came to 13 bases. Germline lookup yields CDR1 SNHLY and CDR2 FYNNEI. The CDR3 is made up of 14 amino acids. V is TRBV2 and J is TRBJ2-5; perhaps TRBD1 as D (6 bases). This receptor was obtained from a woman in her fifties or sixties with acute or convalescent COVID-19. The specimen was peripheral blood. This chain's CDR3 is CASQSRGYQETQYF. The CDR3 nucleotides are TGTGCCAGCCAAAGTAGGGGGTACCAAGAGACCCAGTACTTC.